The T cell receptor (beta chain) described here comes from a study of shared clonotypes between healthy human individuals. Study in general: Serving as donors were a couple of women and a few men, whose ages spanned 18 to 49.

TCRdb's copy holds only in-frame clones and misses some; the assay was immunoSEQ multiplex PCR. Of more than 400,000 clones in the sample, around 95% were seen once. The sample consisted of naive CD4+ T cells sorted from blood. Sample subset: CD45RA+ positively selected. The TCR originated in a woman aged 25 to 45 in good health.

CDR3 in DNA: TGTGCCAGCAGCATAGGGGGCCCCGACTCTGGAAACACCATATATTTT. Protein sequence: CASSIGGPDSGNTIYF. This rearrangement joins TRBV5-4 to TRBJ1-3; TRBD1 matches 7 bases. Germline lookup yields CDR1 SGHNT and CDR2 YYREEE (reference sequence). The CDR3 loop spans 16 amino acids. The V and J ends lost 4 bases and 0 bases, in that order; junction bases with no gene match: 7.